Following are 21 T cell receptor beta chains from one sample sequenced in a study of Ad26.COV2.S vaccination and SARS-CoV-2 variants. Sequencing used immunoSEQ multiplex PCR; TCRdb keeps in-frame clones, though not all of them. Seen here are around 450,000 clones, approximately 90% observed once, and the top ten hold over 9%. As to treatment: over 15 received Ad26.COV2.S at low or high dose, single or two shots; about 5 received placebo; per-sample allocation not given. Material that was analyzed had been drawn on day 63 after the first vaccine or placebo injection. Here the sequenced sample was peripheral blood, taken in a trial of Ad26.COV2.S vaccine versus placebo. The receptor source for this set is a person aged 18 to 65 who received the Ad26.COV2.S COVID-19 vaccine or a placebo.

V is TRBV24-1 and J is TRBJ2-5, with 11 bases lining up with TRBD2. Unmatched junction bases numbered 5, after V lost 5 bases and J lost 4 bases. This CDR3 spans 15 amino acids. CDR1 is KGHDR and CDR2 is SFDVKD in the germline V gene. CDR3 nucleotide sequence: TGTGCCACCAGTGTTACTAGCGGGAGATTAGAGACCCAGTACTTC. This translates into CATSVTSGRLETQYF.

The chain recombines TRBV7-8 with TRBJ2-2; D not resolved. With 5 bases removed from V and 6 bases from J, the gap between germline ends came to 19 bases. Germline CDR1 reads SGHVS; CDR2 reads FQNEAQ. The CDR3 sequence is 16 residues long. CDR3 amino acids: CASSLLQIRSSGELFF. The CDR3 region has the DNA TGTGCCAGCAGCCTACTACAGATCAGGTCGTCCGGGGAGCTGTTTTTT.

This chain uses TRBV28 with TRBJ1-1; maybe TRBD1 (5 bases). Germline V CDR1 and CDR2: MDHEN, SYDVKM. This CDR3 is 15 amino acids long. V lost 6 bases to trimming and J lost 0 bases, with 14 bases between them. The CDR3 nucleotides are TGTGCCAGCAGCCTGGGGCCCGGCATGAACACTGAAGCTTTCTTT. It specifies CASSLGPGMNTEAFF.

This clone was picked up one time. The V gene is TRBV6-5, the J gene TRBJ1-1; D gene ambiguous. Germline CDR1 and CDR2: MNHEY and SVGAGI. The CDR3 totals 16 residues. V dropped 2 bases and J dropped 0 bases, with 13 bases sitting between them. The CDR3 is CASSYRGVRLNTEAFF. CDR3 sequence (DNA): TGTGCCAGCAGTTACCGAGGCGTCAGATTGAACACTGAAGCTTTCTTT.

The rearrangement joins TRBV14 to TRBJ2-5, with 8 positions matching TRBD2. This CDR3 contains 15 residues. Germline V gene lookup returns CDR1 SGHDN and CDR2 FVKESK. With 2 bases clipped from V and 2 bases from J, the junction kept 4 bases outside the gene matches. The CDR3 here is CASSQPIAGQETQYF. The CDR3 DNA follows: TGTGCCAGCAGCCAACCGATAGCGGGACAAGAGACCCAGTACTTC.

The chain is built from TRBV18 and TRBJ2-1, with 7 bases aligning to TRBD2. With 5 bases clipped from V and 0 bases from J, the junction kept 1 base outside the gene matches. Looked up from germline, CDR1 is KGHSH and CDR2 is LQKENI. CDR3 length: 14 residues. The CDR3 is CASSGGSSYNEQFF. The DNA for the CDR3 is TGTGCCAGCTCAGGCGGGAGCTCCTACAATGAGCAGTTCTTC.

The V call is TRBV6-6, the J call TRBJ2-5, with D tentatively TRBD1 or TRBD2 (5 bases each). Trimming took 6 bases from V and 2 from J, leaving 16 bases between them. Germline V gives CDR1 MNHNY, CDR2 SVGAGI (reference sequence). The CDR3 totals 15 residues. CDR3: CASSLDRGLQETQYF. CDR3 nucleotide sequence: TGTGCCAGCAGCCTTGACAGAGGGTTACAAGAGACCCAGTACTTC.

This clone is a singleton in its sample. J is TRBJ2-7 and V is TRBV6-5; 7 nucleotides agree with TRBD1. The CDR3 length is 15 residues. V trimming: 4 bases; J trimming: 3 bases; junction bases outside the gene matches: 9. In germline, CDR1 is MNHEY, CDR2 SVGAGI. The CDR3 reads CASSSMGQTLYEQYF. The CDR3 DNA is TGTGCCAGCAGTTCCATGGGACAGACCCTCTACGAGCAGTACTTC.

The chain has TRBV28 and TRBJ2-7, with TRBD2 matching over 12 bases. V dropped 7 bases and J dropped 4; count of bases not matched to a gene: 2. In germline, CDR1 is MDHEN, CDR2 SYDVKM. The CDR3 is 13 residues long. CDR3 bases: TGTGCCAGCACCCTAGCGGGAGGGTACGAGCAGTACTTC. It specifies CASTLAGGYEQYF.

The V and J genes are TRBV9 and TRBJ1-5; D is unresolved. Germline V lookup: CDR1 SGDLS, CDR2 YYNGEE. Trimming stripped 1 base from V and 13 bases from J, with 15 bases between. The CDR3 is 13 residues long. CDR3 coding DNA: TGTGCCAGCAGCGTAACCCGGCGCGGGTGGCAGCATTTT. As protein: CASSVTRRGWQHF.

The chain carries TRBV30 and TRBJ1-1; D unclear. The CDR3 is made up of 14 amino acids. The germline V gene encodes CDR1 GTSNPN and CDR2 SVGIG (reference sequence). V lost 0 bases, J lost 1 base, and 9 bases lay in between. The CDR3 spells CAWSVRIQNTEAFF. Here the CDR3 DNA reads TGTGCCTGGAGTGTACGAATACAGAACACTGAAGCTTTCTTT.

This chain joins TRBV28 and TRBJ2-2; the match to TRBD1 covers 9 bases. The CDR3 has 16 residues. From germline, CDR1 is MDHEN and CDR2 SYDVKM. Trimming removed 6 bases from V and 7 bases from J; junction bases left unmatched: 12. CDR3 sequence (DNA): TGTGCCAGCAGCCTTTTGCCACAGGGGGCGAGCGGGGAGCTGTTTTTT. Amino acid sequence: CASSLLPQGASGELFF.

The count of this clone is one. The CDR3 bases are TGTGCCAGTAGTATAGACGGGGTCAGTCAGCCCCAGCATTTT. Translating it yields CASSIDGVSQPQHF. The rearrangement links TRBV19 to TRBJ1-5; no reliable D call. The CDR3 is made up of 14 amino acids. Per the germline V gene, CDR1 is LNHDA and CDR2 is SQIVND (reference sequence). The ends were cut back, 0 bases at V and 6 bases at J, with 9 bases in the middle.

The chain couples TRBV11-2 to TRBJ1-1; no reliable D call. The V end lost 2 bases, the J end lost 3 bases, and 4 bases lay between the germline ends. Germline V lookup: CDR1 SGHAT, CDR2 FQNNGV. This CDR3 region has 12 residues. The chain's CDR3 is CASSLRDTEAFF. CDR3 sequence (DNA): TGTGCCAGCAGCTTACGGGACACTGAAGCTTTCTTT.

This chain connects TRBV3-1 (or the pseudogene TRBV3-2) to TRBJ2-1; D is possibly TRBD2 (6 bases). CDR3 length: 15 residues. Germline CDR1 is LGHDT and CDR2 is YNNKEL (reference sequence). The germline V and J ends were trimmed by 4 bases and 7 bases, with 17 bases remaining between them. CDR3 amino acids: CASSPGDWLGNEQFF. DNA for the CDR3: TGTGCCAGCAGCCCGGGGGACTGGTTGGGGAATGAGCAGTTCTTC.

The genes are TRBV10-3 and TRBJ2-3; TRBD2 aligns across 9 bases. With V trimmed by 2 bases and J by 2 bases, 11 bases remained unmatched. The germline CDR1 and CDR2 sequences are ENHRY and SYGVKD. This CDR3 has 18 amino acids. CDR3 DNA: TGTGCCATCAGTGAGAGACAGGGAGCTAGCGGGGCCACAGATACGCAGTATTTT. Its translation is CAISERQGASGATDTQYF.

This rearrangement joins TRBV6-5 to TRBJ1-4, with D hard to call. The CDR3 covers 13 residues. V was cut by 8 bases and J by 4 bases, with 11 bases left in between. Germline V gives CDR1 MNHEY, CDR2 SVGAGI. For the CDR3, the DNA is TGTGCCAGCGCGGACGGCAGTAATGAAAAACTGTTTTTT. The encoded protein is CASADGSNEKLFF.

The J gene is TRBJ1-1, the V gene TRBV19; D not certain. Germline V gene data show CDR1 as LNHDA and CDR2 as SQIVND (reference sequence). There are 13 residues in the CDR3. V lost 2 bases and J 4 bases, leaving 8 bases between the germline ends. This chain's CDR3 is CASSISAATEAFF. CDR3 in DNA: TGTGCCAGTAGTATATCCGCAGCCACTGAAGCTTTCTTT.

J is TRBJ2-2 and V is TRBV15; D possibly corresponds to TRBD2 (6 bases). The CDR3 has 16 residues. CDR1 LNHNV and CDR2 YYDKDF come from the germline V gene (reference sequence). Deletions cut 3 bases from V and 1 base from J, with 12 bases between. The CDR3 nucleotides read TGTGCCACCAGCAGTGCTAGCGCGTTGAACACCGGGGAGCTGTTTTTT. Its translation: CATSSASALNTGELFF.

The rearrangement joins TRBV18 to TRBJ2-3; TRBD1 might be the D (6 bases). The CDR3 is 15 amino acids. V was clipped by 1 base and J by 0 bases, with 8 bases between them. Germline assignment: CDR1 KGHSH and CDR2 LQKENI. The CDR3 is CASSPLTGSTDTQYF. CDR3 sequence (DNA): TGTGCCAGCTCACCACTGACAGGAAGCACAGATACGCAGTATTTT.

The chain joins TRBV14 to TRBJ2-1, with 7 bases lining up with TRBD2. The CDR3 loop spans 16 amino acids. Trimming cost V 1 base and J 5 bases; bases outside gene matches: 8. Germline V CDR1 and CDR2: SGHDN, FVKESK. The DNA for the CDR3 is TGTGCCAGCAGCCAAGTCGCGGGAGCTGGCAACAATGAGCAGTTCTTC. This gives the protein CASSQVAGAGNNEQFF.